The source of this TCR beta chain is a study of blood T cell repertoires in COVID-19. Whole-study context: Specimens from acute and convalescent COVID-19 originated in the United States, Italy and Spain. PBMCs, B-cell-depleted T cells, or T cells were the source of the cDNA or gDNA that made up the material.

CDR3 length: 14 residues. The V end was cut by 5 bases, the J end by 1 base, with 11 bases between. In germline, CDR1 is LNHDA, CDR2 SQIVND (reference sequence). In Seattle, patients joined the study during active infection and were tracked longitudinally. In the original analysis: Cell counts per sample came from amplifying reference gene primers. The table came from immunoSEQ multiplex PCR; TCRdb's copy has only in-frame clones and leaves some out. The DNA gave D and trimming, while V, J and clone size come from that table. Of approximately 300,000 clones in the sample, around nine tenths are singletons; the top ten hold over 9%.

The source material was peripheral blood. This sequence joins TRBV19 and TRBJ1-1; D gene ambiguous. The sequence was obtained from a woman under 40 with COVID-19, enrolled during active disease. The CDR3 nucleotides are TGTGCCAGTAGTCTCTCACCAGGGAACACTGAAGCTTTCTTT. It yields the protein CASSLSPGNTEAFF.